The source of this T cell receptor beta chain is a study of control samples from healthy donors and cancer patients. The length of the CDR3 is 14 residues. Germline assignment: CDR1 SGHDT and CDR2 YYEEEE. Trimming took 3 bases from V and 4 from J, leaving 13 bases between them. Measured with immunoSEQ multiplex PCR; TCRdb has only the in-frame clones, and not every one. The data contain approximately 90,000 clones, under 90% of them singletons. This sequence was found in a middle-aged woman in good health. The chain carries TRBV5-6 and TRBJ1-1; no clear D. Specimen: blood. CDR3 in DNA: TGTGCCAGCAGCTCCCGGAGACGGGGCACTGAAGCTTTCTTT. Its translation: CASSSRRRGTEAFF.